This passage covers 14 T cell receptor beta chains from one sample sequenced in a study of T-cell reconstitution after alpha-beta-depleted transplantation in children. Using unique molecular identifiers, the investigators prepared the TCRbeta library. One entry per CDR3 protein results from TCRdb running MiXCR on the PCR reads. Here the sample spans around 76,000 distinct CDR3 sequences, around a sixth being singletons. The sample consisted of PBMCs, mostly from graft donor cells, taken 360 days after TCRalphabeta/CD19-depleted stem cell transplant. The receptors were gathered from a male patient between 2 and 15 years old who had a stem cell transplant for acute lymphoblastic leukemia, so the T cells may come from the graft donor.

This clonotype has ten or more counts. The V call is TRBV21-1, the J call TRBJ2-7; TRBD1 is the table's D call and was not checked against the DNA. TRBV21-1 is a known pseudogene. The CDR3 has 12 residues. The CDR3 nucleotides are TGTGCCAGCAGCAAAGTAGAAGACAGGGAGTACTTC. It specifies CASSKVEDREYF.

This clonotype is large (0.1 to 1%) within its sample. V gene TRBV16 combines with J gene TRBJ1-1; no firm D call. The germline V gene encodes CDR1 KGHSY and CDR2 FQNENV. There are 15 residues in the CDR3. V was shortened by 0 bases and J by 4 bases, with 12 bases between the two germline ends. CDR3 sequence reads: CASSQSTRSVTEAFF. CDR3 DNA sequence: TGTGCCAGCAGCCAATCCACAAGGAGTGTCACTGAAGCTTTCTTT.

This clonotype was counted at least ten times. J is TRBJ2-4 and V is TRBV12-3 or TRBV12-4; 7 positions agree with TRBD1. The CDR3 is 16 amino acids. V was pared by 5 bases and J by 0 bases, with 7 bases of the junction left unmatched. The CDR3 nucleotides read TGTGCCAGCAGTCCCGACAGGGCACTAGCCAAAAACATTCAGTACTTC. Its protein product is CASSPDRALAKNIQYF.

This clonotype has just a few counts. The chain recombines TRBV6-5 with TRBJ2-2, with TRBD2 identical over 11 bases. Germline V gene data show CDR1 as MNHEY and CDR2 as SVGAGI. V was pared by 0 bases and J by 5 bases, with 2 bases of the junction left unmatched. The CDR3 totals 16 residues. DNA for the CDR3: TGTGCCAGCAGTTACTCAATAGCGGGAGGGACCGGGGAGCTGTTTTTT. It yields the protein CASSYSIAGGTGELFF.

This clonotype came up many times. The rearrangement uses TRBV12-3 or TRBV12-4 and TRBJ2-7; 10 bases line up with TRBD1. This CDR3 has 15 amino acids. J lost 0 bases, V lost 6 bases, and 5 bases had no gene match. Written as DNA, the CDR3 is TGTGCCAGCAGGGGACAGGGGCCGAGCTCCTACGAGCAGTACTTC. This gives the protein CASRGQGPSSYEQYF.

This clonotype was seen only a few times. This chain links TRBV5-1 with TRBJ2-1; the D gene is possibly TRBD2 (6 bases). V lost 0 bases and J lost 8, with 12 bases in between. The V gene's germline CDR1 is SGHRS and CDR2 YFSETQ. The CDR3 runs to 14 residues. CDR3 protein: CASSLGVTGDEQFF. Here the CDR3 DNA reads TGCGCCAGCAGCTTGGGGGTAACGGGGGATGAGCAGTTCTTC.

This chain links TRBV7-9 with TRBJ2-5, with D uncertain. Trimming pared 7 bases from V and 6 bases from J, leaving 12 bases between. The germline gives CDR1 SEHNR, CDR2 FQNEAQ (reference sequence). This CDR3 region has 12 residues. The DNA for the CDR3 is TGTGCCAGCAACTTTCCAATGAAGACCCAGTACTTC. Protein sequence: CASNFPMKTQYF.

This clonotype was seen only a few times. The CDR3 nucleotides read TGTGCCAGCAGTTCAACTCCAAGCGGGAGAAAGACCCAGTACTTC. Its protein product is CASSSTPSGRKTQYF. This chain links TRBV28 with TRBJ2-5, with TRBD2 matching 8 bases. The V gene's germline CDR1 is MDHEN and CDR2 SYDVKM. The CDR3 consists of 15 residues. Trimming removed 4 bases from V and 6 bases from J; junction bases left unmatched: 10.

This clonotype was counted a few times. V gene TRBV6-1 combines with J gene TRBJ1-1; TRBD1 is a possible D gene (5 bases). V lost 0 bases and J lost 7, with 9 bases in between. CDR1 and CDR2 from the germline V gene are MNHNS and SASEGT. The CDR3 is made up of 13 amino acids. The CDR3 spells CASSEAQGLEAFF. The CDR3 region has the DNA TGTGCCAGCAGTGAAGCCCAGGGACTTGAAGCTTTCTTT.

This clonotype occurred a few times. The chain uses TRBV7-9 and TRBJ2-1, with TRBD2 as a possible D gene (5 bases). CDR3 length equals 16 residues. The V end was cut by 5 bases, the J end by 4 bases, with 18 bases between. CDR1 is SEHNR and CDR2 is FQNEAQ in the germline V gene (reference sequence). This CDR3 reads CASSPSLAGFYNEQFF. The CDR3 DNA reads as TGTGCCAGCAGCCCCAGTTTGGCGGGCTTTTACAATGAGCAGTTCTTC. Supplemented by reference TRBV7-9 and TRBJ2-1, the full variable domain reads DTGVSQNPRHKITKRGQNVTFRCDPISEHNRLYWYRQTLGQGPEFLTYFQNEAQLEKSRLLSDRFSAERPKGSFSTLEIQRTEQGDSAMYLCASSPSLAGFYNEQFFGPGTRLTVL.

This clonotype came up a few times. The V and J genes are TRBV4-1 and TRBJ2-3; TRBD2 aligns across 12 bases. V was clipped by 1 base and J by 2 bases; unmatched bases: 10. This CDR3 spans 19 amino acids. Germline V CDR1 and CDR2: MGHRA, YSYEKL. The CDR3 DNA sequence: TGCGCCAGCAGCCAAGTGGGTGGACTAGCGGGACGCCTCACAGATACGCAGTATTTT. This encodes CASSQVGGLAGRLTDTQYF.

The chain couples TRBV6-1 to TRBJ1-1, with 7 positions matching TRBD1. Germline lookup yields CDR1 MNHNS and CDR2 SASEGT. V was clipped by 6 bases and J by 6 bases; unmatched bases: 10. The CDR3 is 14 residues long. The CDR3 is CASRGGARFSEAFF. The CDR3 DNA sequence: TGTGCCAGCAGAGGGGGCGCGCGTTTCTCTGAAGCTTTCTTT.

The chain joins TRBV24-1 to TRBJ2-3; tentative D call: TRBD1 (5 bases). This CDR3 has 15 residues. The V gene lost 2 bases and the J gene lost 2 bases, with 10 bases spanning the gap. The V gene's germline CDR1 is KGHDR and CDR2 SFDVKD. The CDR3 DNA is TGTGCCACCAGTGATTATAGACAGACCACAGATACGCAGTATTTT. It is translated as CATSDYRQTTDTQYF.

The V call is TRBV7-8, the J call TRBJ2-3, with 11 bases lining up with TRBD2. This CDR3 has 17 amino acids. J was trimmed by 3 bases and V by 3 bases; bases with no gene match: 8. Germline V lookup: CDR1 SGHVS, CDR2 FQNEAQ. CDR3 loop: CASSFGSTSGSTDTQYF. DNA of the CDR3: TGTGCCAGCAGCTTCGGTTCCACTAGCGGGAGTACAGATACGCAGTATTTT.